Each of the 25 T cell receptor beta chains below was sequenced from the same sample in a study of beta chain features in type 1 diabetes. All of the isolated RNA was reverse transcribed, so expressed TCRB transcripts were sequenced. The table came from immunoSEQ multiplex PCR; TCRdb's copy has only in-frame clones and leaves some out. The sample includes a few hundred thousand clones, around 28% of them seen just once. The sample consisted of naive CD4+ T cells from blood. The receptor set was obtained from a man younger than 35 in good health.

The rearrangement links TRBV7-9 to TRBJ2-7; 7 nucleotides match TRBD1. In germline, CDR1 is SEHNR, CDR2 FQNEAQ (reference sequence). V was pared by 5 bases and J by 2 bases, with 6 bases of the junction left unmatched. This CDR3 comprises 14 residues. The CDR3 reads CASSTGQPTYEQYF. CDR3 DNA sequence: TGTGCCAGCAGCACGGGACAGCCCACCTACGAGCAGTACTTC. Filled out from reference TRBV7-9 and TRBJ2-7, the complete variable domain reads DTGVSQNPRHKITKRGQNVTFRCDPISEHNRLYWYRQTLGQGPEFLTYFQNEAQLEKSRLLSDRFSAERPKGSFSTLEIQRTEQGDSAMYLCASSTGQPTYEQYFGPGTRLTVT.

The chain links TRBV14 to TRBJ2-7; 8 positions agree with TRBD1. Germline CDR1 reads SGHDN; CDR2 reads FVKESK. J lost 4 bases, V lost 4 bases, and 6 bases had no gene match. This CDR3 region has 14 residues. The DNA for the CDR3 is TGTGCCAGCAGCCTAGGACAGGGATGGTACGAGCAGTACTTC. Its translation is CASSLGQGWYEQYF. Full variable domain (remainder filled in from reference TRBV14 and TRBJ2-7): EAGVTQFPSHSVIEKGQTVTLRCDPISGHDNLYWYRRVMGKEIKFLLHFVKESKQDESGMPNNRFLAERTGGTYSTLKVQPAELEDSGVYFCASSLGQGWYEQYFGPGTRLTVT.

In the case of this clone: A junction end diverges from the germline sequence, so it may reflect a read error. The V call is TRBV7-7, the J call TRBJ2-7, with TRBD2 identical over 7 bases. CDR1 and CDR2 from the germline V gene are SSHAT and FNYEAQ (reference sequence). There are 17 residues in the CDR3. CDR3 coding DNA: TGTGCTAGCAGCTTAGCGAGACTAGCTGGAGGGACCTACGAGCAGTACTTC. This translates into CASSLARLAGGTYEQYF.

The rearrangement links TRBV14 to TRBJ2-3, with 8 bases fitting TRBD1. Trimming cost V 4 bases and J 3 bases; bases outside gene matches: 6. Germline V gene data show CDR1 as SGHDN and CDR2 as FVKESK. The CDR3 covers 15 residues. The CDR3 sequence: CASSPDRAETDTQYF. CDR3 bases: TGTGCCAGCAGCCCGGACAGGGCCGAGACAGATACGCAGTATTTT.

This clone has just a few counts. The V call is TRBV28, the J call TRBJ2-6; D unresolved. Germline V gene data show CDR1 as MDHEN and CDR2 as SYDVKM. The CDR3 is made up of 17 amino acids. V lost 8 bases, J lost 1 base, and 18 bases lay in between. The CDR3 sequence: CASSLQRRISGANVLTF. The CDR3 nucleotides read TGTGCCAGCTCCTTACAAAGAAGGATATCTGGGGCCAACGTCCTGACTTTC.

This chain joins TRBV7-8 and TRBJ2-5; TRBD2 aligns across 9 bases. CDR1 and CDR2 from the germline V gene are SGHVS and FQNEAQ. V lost 5 bases and J lost 5; bases outside the gene matches: 9. The CDR3 is 15 amino acids. The chain's CDR3 is CASSLGGTSRETQYF. For the CDR3, the DNA is TGTGCCAGCAGCCTAGGTGGGACTAGCAGGGAGACCCAGTACTTC.

This rearrangement joins TRBV29-1 to TRBJ1-1; D ambiguous. The CDR3 runs to 12 residues. The V end was cut by 7 bases, the J end by 4 bases, with 13 bases between. Germline CDR1 is SQVTM and CDR2 is ANQGSEA. In DNA, the CDR3 is TGCAGCGGGGCCCGGGGAGGCACTGAAGCTTTCTTT. It yields the protein CSGARGGTEAFF.

V and J are TRBV9 and TRBJ1-3; no definite D call. This CDR3 is built from 14 residues. V was cut by 4 bases and J by 0 bases, with 8 bases left in between. The germline CDR1 and CDR2 sequences are SGDLS and YYNGEE. CDR3 bases: TGTGCCAGCAGCCCCGCCTCCTCTGGAAACACCATATATTTT. This translates into CASSPASSGNTIYF.

This clone was counted between two and nine times. This rearrangement joins TRBV9 to TRBJ2-7, with D uncertain. The DNA matches TRBJ2-5 better at its end, which makes the J call doubtful. The length of the CDR3 is 13 residues. Germline V gene data show CDR1 as SGDLS and CDR2 as YYNGEE. The CDR3 protein is CASSVGLEETQYF. CDR3 sequence (DNA): TGTGCCAGCAGCGTAGGCCTCGAAGAGACCCAGTACTTC.

This clone was seen only a few times. This chain uses TRBV19 with TRBJ2-3; TRBD2 agrees at 12 bases. Germline V gene data show CDR1 as LNHDA and CDR2 as SQIVND (reference sequence). Trimming cost V 9 bases and J 2 bases; bases outside gene matches: 3. The CDR3 runs 14 residues. Here the CDR3 reads CASRLAGATDTQYF. The CDR3 coding sequence is TGTGCCAGCAGACTAGCGGGAGCCACAGATACGCAGTATTTT.

V is TRBV7-9 and J is TRBJ2-2; TRBD2 matches 8 bases. The germline V gene encodes CDR1 SEHNR and CDR2 FQNEAQ (reference sequence). After removal of 0 bases from V and 3 bases from J, the junction contained 3 bases not matched to a gene. CDR3 size: 16 residues. The DNA of the CDR3 is TGTGCCAGCAGCTTAGCTGCGGGAGGCTACACCGGGGAGCTGTTTTTT. It encodes CASSLAAGGYTGELFF.

The table lists this clone with a few counts. The J gene is TRBJ1-2, the V gene TRBV7-2; D gene uncertain. The V gene lost 6 bases and the J gene lost 4 bases, with 12 bases spanning the gap. The CDR3 extends over 13 amino acids. In germline, CDR1 is SGHTA, CDR2 FQGNSA. The CDR3 region is CASRPQIPYGYTF. The CDR3 bases are TGTGCCAGCAGACCACAGATTCCCTATGGCTACACCTTC. The full variable domain, rest sourced from reference TRBV7-2 and TRBJ1-2, is GAGVSQSPSNKVTEKGKDVELRCDPISGHTALYWYRQSLGQGLEFLIYFQGNSAPDKSGLPSDRFSAERTGGSVSTLTIQRTQQEDSAVYLCASRPQIPYGYTFGSGTRLTVV.

The chain combines TRBV28 with TRBJ2-3, with unresolved D. Germline loops: CDR1 MDHEN, CDR2 SYDVKM. CDR3 length: 10 residues. The V end was cut by 6 bases, the J end by 7 bases, with 5 bases between. The CDR3 DNA follows: TGTGCCAGCAGGTCTAATACGCAGTATTTT. Its translation is CASRSNTQYF.

The chain has TRBV18 and TRBJ2-7, with D uncertain. The CDR3 consists of 14 residues. V shed 3 bases and J shed 3 bases, with 12 bases lying between them. Looked up from germline, CDR1 is KGHSH and CDR2 is LQKENI. The CDR3 DNA sequence: TGTGCCAGCTCACCTGGGCAGCTTGGCTACGAGCAGTACTTC. Translated: CASSPGQLGYEQYF.

J is TRBJ2-7 and V is TRBV27; D might be TRBD1 (5 bases). Germline assignment: CDR1 MNHEY and CDR2 SMNVEV (reference sequence). Trimming pared 5 bases from V and 7 bases from J, leaving 15 bases between. The CDR3 runs to 13 residues. CDR3 DNA: TGTGCCAGCAGTCGTCAGGGTCTGGGAGAGCAGTACTTC. Translated, it gives CASSRQGLGEQYF.

This clone was counted a few times. This chain uses TRBV5-1 with TRBJ2-3; 8 nucleotides align to TRBD2. This CDR3 has 14 residues. Germline V CDR1 and CDR2: SGHRS, YFSETQ. The V segment lost 4 bases and the J segment 6 bases; nucleotides outside the gene matches: 7. CDR3 DNA: TGCGCCAGCAGCGTTGGACTAGCTGGGGATACGCAGTATTTT. It translates to CASSVGLAGDTQYF.

This clone was observed a few times. The gene calls are TRBV30 and TRBJ2-3; TRBD2 agrees at 7 bases. From germline, CDR1 is GTSNPN and CDR2 SVGIG (reference sequence). The V and J ends lost 3 bases and 3 bases, in that order; junction bases with no gene match: 6. CDR3 length: 14 residues. CDR3 sequence: CAWSRGVSTDTQYF. The CDR3, as DNA: TGTGCCTGGAGCCGGGGGGTTTCTACAGATACGCAGTATTTT.

This clone was observed a handful of times. The chain links TRBV9 to TRBJ2-2; TRBD2 agrees at 10 bases. This CDR3 region has 16 residues. Germline V gene lookup returns CDR1 SGDLS and CDR2 YYNGEE. The V and J ends lost 0 bases and 6 bases, in that order; junction bases with no gene match: 5. The CDR3 loop is CASSVASSGSPGELFF. CDR3 sequence (DNA): TGTGCCAGCAGCGTAGCCTCTAGCGGGAGTCCCGGGGAGCTGTTTTTT.

This sequence joins TRBV7-9 and TRBJ2-7; 9 nucleotides line up with TRBD1. Unmatched junction bases numbered 11, after V lost 3 bases and J lost 5 bases. Germline V gene lookup returns CDR1 SEHNR and CDR2 FQNEAQ (reference sequence). CDR3 length: 16 amino acids. The CDR3 DNA sequence: TGTGCCAGCAGCTTCCCCCAGGGACAGGGTAGGAACGAGCAGTACTTC. It yields the protein CASSFPQGQGRNEQYF.

This clone was seen a few times. The J gene is TRBJ2-1, the V gene TRBV11-2; 9 bases are shared with TRBD2. After removal of 4 bases from V and 3 bases from J, the junction contained 4 bases not matched to a gene. The CDR3 spans 15 residues. Germline V lookup: CDR1 SGHAT, CDR2 FQNNGV. CDR3 protein: CASSSTSGFYNEQFF. The DNA for the CDR3 is TGTGCCAGCAGCTCCACTAGCGGGTTCTACAATGAGCAGTTCTTC.

This clone came up a few times. The chain joins TRBV30 to TRBJ2-1, with 7 bases matching TRBD2. This CDR3 spans 12 amino acids. CDR1 GTSNPN and CDR2 SVGIG come from the germline V gene (reference sequence). V lost 3 bases and J lost 14; bases outside the gene matches: 10. CDR3: CAWRPPSGREFF. The CDR3 bases are TGTGCCTGGAGGCCTCCTAGCGGTAGGGAGTTCTTC.

The rearrangement uses TRBV7-9 and TRBJ2-5; D is undetermined. V was clipped by 5 bases and J by 4 bases, with 20 bases between them. CDR1 and CDR2 (germline): SEHNR, FQNEAQ (reference sequence). The CDR3 length is 16 residues. CDR3 bases: TGTGCCAGCAGCGCCCTGGAAAGGGATGGATCAGAGACCCAGTACTTC. This sequence encodes CASSALERDGSETQYF.

This chain connects TRBV9 to TRBJ2-5; 8 bases match TRBD2. Germline lookup yields CDR1 SGDLS and CDR2 YYNGEE. With V trimmed by 1 base and J by 4 bases, 9 bases remained unmatched. This CDR3 has 16 residues. The CDR3 loop reads CASSVLSGSMGETQYF. DNA of the CDR3: TGTGCCAGCAGCGTACTCAGCGGGAGTATGGGAGAGACCCAGTACTTC.

This clone was counted a few times. V gene TRBV5-1 combines with J gene TRBJ2-7, with D maybe TRBD2 (5 bases). V dropped 1 base and J dropped 0 bases, with 8 bases sitting between them. There are 14 residues in the CDR3. Germline loops: CDR1 SGHRS, CDR2 YFSETQ. CDR3 residues: CASSLSGISYEQYF. Here the CDR3 DNA reads TGCGCCAGCAGCTTGTCCGGGATCTCCTACGAGCAGTACTTC.

This clone has a handful of counts. The chain is built from TRBV7-8 and TRBJ2-7, with TRBD2 matching over 11 bases. V shed 3 bases and J 3 bases; nucleotides not matched to a gene: 4. Germline lookup yields CDR1 SGHVS and CDR2 FQNEAQ. This CDR3 spans 15 amino acids. CDR3 residues: CASSLGLADYYEQYF. CDR3 in DNA: TGTGCCAGCAGCTTGGGACTAGCGGACTACTACGAGCAGTACTTC. Complete variable domain (other parts from reference TRBV7-8 and TRBJ2-7): GAGVSQSPRYKVAKRGQDVALRCDPISGHVSLFWYQQALGQGPEFLTYFQNEAQLDKSGLPSDRFFAERPEGSVSTLKIQRTQQEDSAVYLCASSLGLADYYEQYFGPGTRLTVT.